This T cell receptor beta chain was recovered during a study of T cells in Graves' hyperthyroidism and ophthalmopathy (dated by TCRdb to between 2018 and 2021). In the study overall: Peripheral blood was sampled at the time of initial diagnosis, prior to any treatment. In addition, the study compared T-cell repertoires in thyroid tissue and in blood from five or six Graves' hyperthyroidism patients. The paper reports TCR Vbeta CDR3 sequencing of some 140 peripheral blood samples: some 41 ophthalmopathy, about 75 hyperthyroidism and around 17 progressor patients. For training and testing, the roughly 93 patients in the discovery cohort were randomly divided in a 7:3 ratio. After sampling, hyperthyroidism patients received methimazole starting at 30 mg daily, and ophthalmopathy patients received high-dose intravenous methylprednisolone. A discovery cohort of about 96 patients, about 40 with Graves' ophthalmopathy and fewer than 65 with stable Graves' hyperthyroidism, was used to find distinguishing TCR V-J signatures. Prospective prediction of ophthalmopathy was tested in an independent validation cohort of some 20 hyperthyroidism patients and 17 patients who later progressed to ophthalmopathy.

Ophthalmopathy patients had moderately to severely active disease, with a Clinical Activity Score of 3 or more, a NOSPECS grade of 4 or more, and a disease duration of less than 3 months. Patients with uncontrolled infections, other autoimmune diseases, pregnancy or lactation were excluded. Diagnoses were established on the basis of clinical symptoms, serum thyroxine and TRAb, thyroid ultrasound, and orbital computed tomography. PBMCs were separated from roughly 9.6 ml of fresh peripheral blood using Ficoll-Paque density gradient centrifugation. Total RNA was extracted using Trizol reagent, and RNA quality was assessed on an Agilent 2100 Bioanalyzer. CDR3 length: 13 amino acids, cysteine to phenylalanine. Here the CDR3 DNA is all that survives: 39 bases in frame from base 1. Cut back by 7 bases and 5 bases, the V and J ends lie 14 bases apart. The TCR beta CDR3 regions were amplified from RNA transcripts. A first-round RT-PCR of the TCR CDR3 used the HTBI primer set with the Qiagen OneStep RT-PCR kit. A second multiplex PCR round built the libraries, followed by size selection and purification. Libraries were sequenced paired-end with 100 bp reads on an Illumina HiSeq2000. Under the source paper's analysis protocol: SOAPnuke was used to process the raw data, with reads discarded if the reads contained adapters or uncalled bases, had a mean Phred below 15, or lacked an exact constant-primer or identifier match. High-quality paired reads were merged with COPE v1.2.5, and unique nucleotide sequences were defined as clonotypes. MiTCR v1.1 was used to align clonotypes to the IMGT TRBV, TRBD and TRBJ reference segments. Only V-J combinations with frequency above 0.0001, covering about 99% of repertoires, were analysed. The TCS score was defined as F50 (clonal expansion) divided by E x V (chaos), with BLOSUM62-based TCRdist calculated between CDR3 peptides within each V-J. Welch's t-statistics and random forest reduced 450 to 600 V-J features to 10 to 15, which were used in a naive Bayes classifier (R e1071). TCRdb reprocessing: public reads trimmed at Q25 with fastp, clones called with MiXCR, in-frame beta chains kept. Here each entry gathers all rows of one CDR3 protein and keeps the most common genes and DNA. The V and J calls here are based on TCRdb, not the publication. A total of around 520,000 distinct CDR3 sequences appear in this sample, approximately 24% of them only once. In total, the top ten clones hold around 11% of the sample.

What the study reported, not specific to this receptor: In cross-validation, a model built on a 13 V-J signature told ophthalmopathy apart from stable hyperthyroidism with just under 90% sensitivity and approximately 81% specificity, and in testing the same model reached 80%/75%. Most expanded thyroid clonotypes (frequency above 0.001) were also found in blood, which suggests that blood repertoires may mirror thyroid immune responses. Sample size was not statistically predetermined, and blinding of investigators to group allocation was not performed. In validation, progression to ophthalmopathy was predicted by the model with 70.59% sensitivity and 72% to 80% specificity, a median of 6.5 months before onset.

In its sample, this clonotype was seen many times. No cognate antigen has been identified for it. No per-base quality is available; no much larger clone lies one base away. Here the chain combines TRBV12-3 or TRBV12-4 and TRBJ1-2, with the D gene call left open. The TCR originated in a woman aged 25 to 39 with Graves' ophthalmopathy. The source material was blood. The bases read TGTGCCAGCACGAATCCCGCGCTGTATGGCTACACCTTC. Its protein is CASTNPALYGYTF.